These 27 T cell receptor beta chains originate from one sample sequenced in a study of cytomegalovirus exposure and HLA in healthy donors (dated by TCRdb to 2016 to 2017). Receptor libraries were prepared by the immunoSEQ multiplex PCR assay. For the multiplex PCR, a mixture combining 60 forward primers for TCR Vbeta segments and 13 reverse primers for TCR Jbeta segments was used. TCRdb took over this immuneACCESS table, retaining in-frame rearrangements with V and J assigned. Such tables are incomplete; in checked studies, under half of the missing clones stem from an unresolved V gene, and the remainder is unexplained. The sample yields roughly 200,000 clones; 75% to 90% were counted once. The ten largest account for 1.5% to 2% of the sample. The specimen was PBMCs. These receptor sequences come from a man aged 45-65 years in good health and CMV-seronegative.

CDR3 protein: CASSLRGGLSGANVLTF. Written as DNA, the CDR3 is TGCGCCAGCAGCCTAAGGGGGGGGCTTTCTGGGGCCAACGTCCTGACTTTC. The chain couples TRBV5-1 to TRBJ2-6; TRBD2 is a possible D gene (7 bases). This CDR3 is 17 amino acids long. Per germline, CDR1 SGHRS and CDR2 YFSETQ. V was pared by 4 bases and J by 1 base, with 15 bases between.

The chain links TRBV11-2 to TRBJ2-7; 7 positions match TRBD1. The germline V gene has CDR1 SGHAT and CDR2 FQNNGV. This CDR3 contains 15 residues. V shed 0 bases and J 7 bases; nucleotides not matched to a gene: 9. The CDR3 nucleotides read TGTGCCAGCAGCTTAGATCCCCCGGGACAGCGAGAGCAGTACTTC. Amino acids: CASSLDPPGQREQYF.

The chain links TRBV28 to TRBJ2-1; no firm D call. The ends were cut back, 5 bases at V and 4 bases at J, with 12 bases in the middle. This CDR3 comprises 14 residues. Per germline, CDR1 MDHEN and CDR2 SYDVKM. CDR3 residues: CASSPLAGYNEQFF. CDR3 sequence (DNA): TGTGCCAGCAGTCCGTTAGCTGGGTACAATGAGCAGTTCTTC.

This chain uses TRBV6-5 with TRBJ2-7, with TRBD1 matching over 7 bases. With 0 bases clipped from V and 2 bases from J, the junction kept 7 bases outside the gene matches. This CDR3 comprises 16 residues. The germline V gene encodes CDR1 MNHEY and CDR2 SVGAGI. CDR3 in amino acids: CASSYSNTGVTYEQYF. In DNA, the CDR3 is TGTGCCAGCAGTTACTCGAACACAGGGGTAACCTACGAGCAGTACTTC.

This clone was observed a few times. This chain connects TRBV28 to TRBJ1-3; D is unclear. Germline-derived CDR1 and CDR2 are MDHEN and SYDVKM. The length of the CDR3 is 14 residues. V lost 6 bases to trimming and J lost 0 bases, with 9 bases between them. The chain's CDR3 is CASREGPSGNTIYF. The CDR3 region has the DNA TGTGCCAGCAGGGAGGGTCCCTCTGGAAACACCATATATTTT.

V usage is TRBV7-9 and J usage is TRBJ1-1; tentatively, D is TRBD1 (5 bases). CDR1 and CDR2 from the germline V gene are SEHNR and FQNEAQ (reference sequence). Trimming stripped 5 bases from V and 0 bases from J, with 13 bases between. The CDR3 is 15 amino acids. In nucleotides, the CDR3 is TGTGCCAGCAGCCCCCGCGGGGGTATGAACACTGAAGCTTTCTTT. This sequence encodes CASSPRGGMNTEAFF. The entire variable domain, with the rest obtained from reference TRBV7-9 and TRBJ1-1, is as follows: DTGVSQNPRHKITKRGQNVTFRCDPISEHNRLYWYRQTLGQGPEFLTYFQNEAQLEKSRLLSDRFSAERPKGSFSTLEIQRTEQGDSAMYLCASSPRGGMNTEAFFGQGTRLTVV.

V and J are TRBV28 and TRBJ2-5; TRBD1 matches 9 bases. The germline gives CDR1 MDHEN, CDR2 SYDVKM. The J segment lost 5 bases and the V segment lost 4 bases, leaving 11 bases of the junction unmatched. This CDR3 is 16 amino acids long. In DNA, the CDR3 is TGTGCCAGCAGTTCTTCCGGGACAGGGTCAGGTGAGACCCAGTACTTC. Encoded protein: CASSSSGTGSGETQYF.

This clone was detected once. The V and J genes are TRBV19 and TRBJ1-5; 10 bases map to TRBD1. V was clipped by 6 bases and J by 1 base; unmatched bases: 3. This CDR3 spans 15 amino acids. From germline, CDR1 is LNHDA and CDR2 SQIVND (reference sequence). The CDR3 sequence: CASSRQGASNQPQHF. CDR3 coding DNA: TGTGCCAGTAGCCGACAGGGGGCGAGCAATCAGCCCCAGCATTTT. Drawing the rest from reference TRBV19 and TRBJ1-5, the complete variable domain is DGGITQSPKYLFRKEGQNVTLSCEQNLNHDAMYWYRQDPGQGLRLIYYSQIVNDFQKGDIAEGYSVSREKKESFPLTVTSAQKNPTAFYLCASSRQGASNQPQHFGDGTRLSIL.

The chain uses TRBV19 and TRBJ1-4; 8 nucleotides agree with TRBD1. This CDR3 is 15 amino acids long. The J segment lost 6 bases and the V segment lost 5 bases, leaving 8 bases of the junction unmatched. CDR1 and CDR2 from the germline V gene are LNHDA and SQIVND (reference sequence). The chain's CDR3 is CASSLGQGLYEKLFF. DNA for the CDR3: TGTGCCAGTAGTCTCGGACAGGGCTTATATGAAAAACTGTTTTTT. The full variable domain, with the rest looked up from reference TRBV19 and TRBJ1-4, is DGGITQSPKYLFRKEGQNVTLSCEQNLNHDAMYWYRQDPGQGLRLIYYSQIVNDFQKGDIAEGYSVSREKKESFPLTVTSAQKNPTAFYLCASSLGQGLYEKLFFGSGTQLSVL.

The chain employs TRBV19 and TRBJ1-2; a weak D match, TRBD1 (6 bases). The CDR3 sequence is 16 residues long. V was cut by 6 bases and J by 8 bases, with 25 bases left in between. Looked up from germline, CDR1 is LNHDA and CDR2 is SQIVND (reference sequence). The CDR3 DNA is TGTGCCAGTAGGGATCCAGGTTCCGGGACACGCTGGGGCTACACCTTC. Its protein product is CASRDPGSGTRWGYTF. The full variable domain, completed using reference TRBV19 and TRBJ1-2, is DGGITQSPKYLFRKEGQNVTLSCEQNLNHDAMYWYRQDPGQGLRLIYYSQIVNDFQKGDIAEGYSVSREKKESFPLTVTSAQKNPTAFYLCASRDPGSGTRWGYTFGSGTRLTVV.

The J gene is TRBJ2-3, the V gene TRBV7-3; D might be TRBD2 (6 bases). The length of the CDR3 is 14 residues. Germline CDR1 and CDR2: SGHTA and FQGTGA. V was cut by 5 bases and J by 2 bases, with 11 bases left in between. In DNA, the CDR3 is TGTGCCAGCAGCCCCGGGACTCACACAGATACGCAGTATTTT. It translates to CASSPGTHTDTQYF.

The CDR3 nucleotides read TGTGCCAGCAGCGTAGATCCGCGGTACGAGCAGTACTTC. Protein sequence: CASSVDPRYEQYF. The chain carries TRBV9 and TRBJ2-7; D call uncertain. V gave up 0 bases and J gave up 4 bases, with 8 bases separating them. The CDR3 contains 13 residues. Germline V gives CDR1 SGDLS, CDR2 YYNGEE. Looking up the rest from reference TRBV9 and TRBJ2-7 gives the full variable domain: DSGVTQTPKHLITATGQRVTLRCSPRSGDLSVYWYQQSLDQGLQFLIQYYNGEERAKGNILERFSAQQFPDLHSELNLSSLELGDSALYFCASSVDPRYEQYFGPGTRLTVT.

V usage is TRBV7-2 and J usage is TRBJ2-3; 10 bases are shared with TRBD2. The V segment lost 0 bases and the J segment 4 bases; nucleotides outside the gene matches: 4. CDR3 length equals 16 residues. CDR1 and CDR2 from the germline V gene are SGHTA and FQGNSA. CDR3 region: CASSLALLAGPDTQYF. DNA of the CDR3: TGTGCCAGCAGCTTAGCCCTACTAGCGGGGCCAGATACGCAGTATTTT.

V and J are TRBV6-1 and TRBJ2-5; 11 bases line up with TRBD2. The J call is in doubt because the DNA end fits TRBJ2-7 better. The length of the CDR3 is 16 residues. Germline values: CDR1 MNHNS, CDR2 SASEGT. The chain's CDR3 is CASSGEGLAASYEQYF. The CDR3 region has the DNA TGTGCCAGCAGTGGGGAGGGACTAGCGGCCTCCTACGAGCAGTACTTC.

The J gene is TRBJ1-5, the V gene TRBV7-8; D is uncertain. CDR1 SGHVS and CDR2 FQNEAQ come from the germline V gene. The CDR3 is made up of 13 amino acids. V lost 8 bases and J 2 bases, leaving 10 bases between the germline ends. CDR3 sequence: CASGWQGNQPQHF. CDR3 coding DNA: TGTGCCAGCGGGTGGCAGGGCAATCAGCCCCAGCATTTT. Variable domain in full (rest from reference TRBV7-8 and TRBJ1-5): GAGVSQSPRYKVAKRGQDVALRCDPISGHVSLFWYQQALGQGPEFLTYFQNEAQLDKSGLPSDRFFAERPEGSVSTLKIQRTQQEDSAVYLCASGWQGNQPQHFGDGTRLSIL.

This clone appeared once. V gene TRBV6-4 combines with J gene TRBJ2-3; 7 bases line up with TRBD2. The CDR3 contains 15 residues. The V segment lost 4 bases and the J segment 0 bases; nucleotides outside the gene matches: 4. CDR1 is MRHNA, CDR2 SNTAGT, per germline. CDR3 region: CASSVSGESTDTQYF. Written as DNA, the CDR3 is TGTGCCAGCAGTGTCAGCGGGGAGAGCACAGATACGCAGTATTTT.

This chain joins TRBV7-9 and TRBJ1-4, with D possibly TRBD1 on 5 matching bases. The germline V and J ends were trimmed by 5 bases and 0 bases, with 13 bases remaining between them. The V gene's germline CDR1 is SEHNR and CDR2 FQNEAQ (reference sequence). The CDR3 sequence is 16 residues long. The CDR3 region has the DNA TGTGCCAGCAGCAAAAGGGGAACTGCAACTAATGAAAAACTGTTTTTT. Protein: CASSKRGTATNEKLFF.

The V and J genes are TRBV5-1 and TRBJ2-2, with TRBD1 matching over 7 bases. CDR1 is SGHRS and CDR2 is YFSETQ in the germline V gene. V lost 4 bases and J lost 4; bases outside the gene matches: 4. The CDR3 is made up of 14 amino acids. The CDR3 DNA reads as TGCGCCAGCAGCCAGACAGGGAGCACCGGGGAGCTGTTTTTT. This sequence encodes CASSQTGSTGELFF.

This clone appeared a single time. This chain joins TRBV28 and TRBJ1-4; TRBD1 might be the D (6 bases). V was shortened by 7 bases and J by 3 bases, with 12 bases between the two germline ends. Germline V CDR1 and CDR2: MDHEN, SYDVKM. The CDR3 sequence is 14 residues long. This CDR3 reads CASTLGGANEKLFF. CDR3 bases: TGTGCCAGCACCTTAGGGGGAGCTAATGAAAAACTGTTTTTT.

This clone showed up just once. J is TRBJ2-3 and V is TRBV5-1; the D gene is possibly TRBD1 (7 bases). CDR3 length: 13 amino acids. Germline CDR1 is SGHRS and CDR2 is YFSETQ. V gave up 4 bases and J gave up 6 bases, with 12 bases separating them. The CDR3 loop is CASSGGTEDTQYF. CDR3 DNA: TGCGCCAGCAGCGGAGGGACAGAGGATACGCAGTATTTT. The variable domain in full, completed from reference TRBV5-1 and TRBJ2-3, reads KAGVTQTPRYLIKTRGQQVTLSCSPISGHRSVSWYQQTPGQGLQFLFEYFSETQRNKGNFPGRFSGRQFSNSRSEMNVSTLELGDSALYLCASSGGTEDTQYFGPGTRLTVL.

The rearrangement links TRBV15 to TRBJ1-6; no definite D call. The V end lost 0 bases, the J end lost 10 bases, and 13 bases lay between the germline ends. CDR3 length: 15 amino acids. Germline V gives CDR1 LNHNV, CDR2 YYDKDF (reference sequence). In nucleotides, the CDR3 is TGTGCCACCAGCAGAGACGCGGTCTTAAGATCACCCCTCCACTTT. This translates into CATSRDAVLRSPLHF.

V usage is TRBV18 and J usage is TRBJ2-1; 8 bases are shared with TRBD2. J lost 6 bases, V lost 3 bases, and 4 bases had no gene match. The CDR3 consists of 14 residues. The V gene's germline CDR1 is KGHSH and CDR2 LQKENI. The CDR3 bases are TGTGCCAGCTCACCGGCGGGAGGTGGCAATGAGCAGTTCTTC. Amino acid sequence: CASSPAGGGNEQFF.

The rearrangement links TRBV5-1 to TRBJ2-5; TRBD1 matches 8 bases. This CDR3 has 15 residues. V was clipped by 7 bases and J by 1 base; unmatched bases: 9. Germline values: CDR1 SGHRS, CDR2 YFSETQ. This chain's CDR3 is CASRRAGGLQETQYF. The CDR3, as DNA: TGCGCCAGCCGGCGGGCAGGGGGCCTCCAAGAGACCCAGTACTTC.

The chain employs TRBV2 and TRBJ2-3; no definite D call. Trimming removed 7 bases at V and 5 bases at J, with 10 bases between. CDR1 is SNHLY, CDR2 FYNNEI, per germline. This CDR3 has 12 residues. The CDR3: CASNFYKDTQYF. CDR3 DNA sequence: TGTGCCAGCAATTTTTATAAAGATACGCAGTATTTT.

This clone was seen once. The rearrangement links TRBV11-3 to TRBJ2-1; D not certain. The length of the CDR3 is 14 residues. Germline V gives CDR1 SGHNT, CDR2 YENEEA. Trimming removed 3 bases at V and 2 bases at J, with 8 bases between. The CDR3, as DNA: TGTGCCAGCAGCTTGGGCTACCCCTACAATGAGCAGTTCTTC. It specifies CASSLGYPYNEQFF.

This clone turned up a few times. The genes are TRBV18 and TRBJ2-1; unclear D gene. V lost 2 bases and J 5 bases, leaving 4 bases between the germline ends. Per germline, CDR1 KGHSH and CDR2 LQKENI. The CDR3 is 12 residues long. The CDR3 spells CASSPGHNEQFF. The CDR3 DNA is TGTGCCAGCTCACCAGGGCACAATGAGCAGTTCTTC.

The gene calls are TRBV5-1 and TRBJ2-5; D is possibly TRBD2 (5 bases). The CDR3 consists of 14 residues. The germline V gene encodes CDR1 SGHRS and CDR2 YFSETQ. V was cut by 2 bases and J by 1 base, with 9 bases left in between. The CDR3 loop is CASSFRRFQETQYF. DNA of the CDR3: TGCGCCAGCAGCTTCAGGAGGTTCCAAGAGACCCAGTACTTC.